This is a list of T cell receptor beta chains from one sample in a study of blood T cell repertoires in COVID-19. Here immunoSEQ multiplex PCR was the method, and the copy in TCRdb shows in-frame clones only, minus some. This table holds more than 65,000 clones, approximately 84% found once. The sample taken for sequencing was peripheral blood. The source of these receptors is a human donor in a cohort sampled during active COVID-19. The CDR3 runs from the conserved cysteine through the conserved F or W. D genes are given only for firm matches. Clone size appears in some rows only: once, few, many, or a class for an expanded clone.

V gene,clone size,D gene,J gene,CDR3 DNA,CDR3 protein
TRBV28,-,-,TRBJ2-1,TGTGCCAGCAGTTACGGATCGGGTTACTTGTCGTATGAGCAGTTCTTC,CASSYGSGYLSYEQFF
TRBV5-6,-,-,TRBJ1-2,TGTGCCAGCAGCTCGGACAGTAACTATGGCTACACCTTC,CASSSDSNYGYTF
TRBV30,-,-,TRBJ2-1,TGTGCCTGGAGTGTAATTAGTGAGCAGTTCTTC,CAWSVISEQFF
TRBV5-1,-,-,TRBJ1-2,TGCGCCAGCAAACCCCAATTGGACACTAACTATGGCTACACCTTC,CASKPQLDTNYGYTF
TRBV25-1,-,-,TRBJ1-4,TGTGCCAGCAGACGGACAGCCAGTGAAAAACTGTTTTTT,CASRRTASEKLFF
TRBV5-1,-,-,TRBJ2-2,TGCGCCAGCAGCCTAGACAGGCCTAACAACGGGGAGCTGTTTTTT,CASSLDRPNNGELFF
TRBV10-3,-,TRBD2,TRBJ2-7,TGTGCCATCAGTGAAGCACTAGCGGGACTCGCCTACGAGCAGTACTTC,CAISEALAGLAYEQYF
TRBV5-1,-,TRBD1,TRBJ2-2,TGCGCCAGCAGCCCAGGGACAGGAATGAACACCGGGGAGCTGTTTTTT,CASSPGTGMNTGELFF
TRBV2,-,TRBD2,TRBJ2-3,TGTGCCAGCATTTTTAGCGGGGGGCGGATAAATACGCAGTATTTT,CASIFSGGRINTQYF
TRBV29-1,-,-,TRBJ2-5,TGCAGCGTGGCGGGGTCGGCGGAGACCCAGTACTTC,CSVAGSAETQYF
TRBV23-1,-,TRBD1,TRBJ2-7,TGCGCCAGCAGTCAATTTCCGTCCATCGGACAGGGACCCTACGAGCAGTACTTC,CASSQFPSIGQGPYEQYF
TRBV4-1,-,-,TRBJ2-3,TGCGCCAGCAGCCCACAGGAGTTGGGCGATACGCAGTATTTT,CASSPQELGDTQYF
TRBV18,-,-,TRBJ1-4,TGTGCCAGCTCACCACCGCGGGTGTCGGAAAAACTGTTTTTT,CASSPPRVSEKLFF
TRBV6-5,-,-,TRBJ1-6,TGTGCCAGCAGGCTAAGCACCGCGAATAATTCACCCCTCCACTTT,CASRLSTANNSPLHF
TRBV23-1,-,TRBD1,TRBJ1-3,TGCGCCAGTCGTCCCGCCGGGACAGGATCTGGAAACACCATATATTTT,CASRPAGTGSGNTIYF
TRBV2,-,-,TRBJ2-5,TGTGCCAGCATGGGCAGGGGTGAGACCCAGTACTTC,CASMGRGETQYF
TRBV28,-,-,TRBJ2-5,TGTGCCAGCAGTCCGCGACTAGTTTCATGGGAGACCCAGTACTTC,CASSPRLVSWETQYF
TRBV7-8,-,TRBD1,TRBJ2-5,TGTGCCAGCAGCTTAGTTGGACAGGGTGGGCGAGAAGAGACCCAGTACTTC,CASSLVGQGGREETQYF
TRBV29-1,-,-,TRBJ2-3,TGCAGCGTTTGGAGGAATAACCTAGTCACAGATACGCAGTATTTT,CSVWRNNLVTDTQYF
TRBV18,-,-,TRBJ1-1,TGTGCCAGCTCACCAGCAGGGGCGAACACTGAAGCTTTCTTT,CASSPAGANTEAFF
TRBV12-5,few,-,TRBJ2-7,TGTGCTAGAGCGGCCACGGGCTCCTACGAGCAGTACTTC,CARAATGSYEQYF
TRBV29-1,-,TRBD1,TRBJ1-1,TGCAGCGTTAACAGGGGCCGGAACACTGAAGCTTTCTTT,CSVNRGRNTEAFF
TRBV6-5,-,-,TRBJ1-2,TGTGCCAGCAGTTACAACAGGGACTATGGCTACACCTTC,CASSYNRDYGYTF
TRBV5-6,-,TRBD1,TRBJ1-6,TGTGCCAGCAGCTCGGGACAGGGGGCGCGCTATAATTCACCCCTCCACTTT,CASSSGQGARYNSPLHF
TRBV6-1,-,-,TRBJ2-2,TGTGCCAGCAGTGAAGAGGGTAGGGGGACCGGGGAGCTGTTTTTT,CASSEEGRGTGELFF
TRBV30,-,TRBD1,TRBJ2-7,TGTGCCTGGAGTACAGGGGGCGAGCAGTACTTC,CAWSTGGEQYF
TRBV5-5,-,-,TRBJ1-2,TGTGCCAGCAGCTGGAGGGAAGCCCGAGGCTACACCTTC,CASSWREARGYTF
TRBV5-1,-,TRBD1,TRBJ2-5,TGCGCCAGCAGCTTGGGTGGACAGGCTGGTCAAGAGACCCAGTACTTC,CASSLGGQAGQETQYF
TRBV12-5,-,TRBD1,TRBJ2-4,TGTGCTAGTGGTTCGACCGGACAGGGACCAGCCTTAGCCAAAAACATTCAGTACTTC,CASGSTGQGPALAKNIQYF
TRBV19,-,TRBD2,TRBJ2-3,TGTGCCAGTAGTATACTCCCTAGCGGAGCCCTCACAGATACGCAGTATTTT,CASSILPSGALTDTQYF
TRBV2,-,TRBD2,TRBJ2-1,TGTGCCAGCGGATCTAGCGGAGAGAGCTCCTACAATGAGCAGTTCTTC,CASGSSGESSYNEQFF
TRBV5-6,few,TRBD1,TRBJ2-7,TGTGCCAGCAGCCCGCCTTTGGACAGGGGTGGCGAGCAGTACTTC,CASSPPLDRGGEQYF
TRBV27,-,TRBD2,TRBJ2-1,TGTGCCAGCAGTTTCCGAGCGGGAGGGAGCTATGAGCAGTTCTTC,CASSFRAGGSYEQFF
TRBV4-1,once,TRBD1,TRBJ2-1,TGCGCCAGCAGCTCCGATACAGGGGAAGGCTACAATGAGCAGTTCTTC,CASSSDTGEGYNEQFF
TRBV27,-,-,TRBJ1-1,TGTGCCAGCAGTTTTCGAACTTACGGTGAAGCTTTCTTT,CASSFRTYGEAFF
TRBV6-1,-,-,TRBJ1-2,TGTGCCAGCAGTGAAGCGCACAGGTCCTATAGCTACACCTTC,CASSEAHRSYSYTF
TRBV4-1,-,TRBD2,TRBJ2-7,TGCGCCAGCAGCCAAGCACATCTAGCGGGAATCTACGAGCAGTACTTC,CASSQAHLAGIYEQYF
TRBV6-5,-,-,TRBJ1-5,TGTGCCATTCGTCCCGACGGGAATCAGCCCCAGCATTTT,CAIRPDGNQPQHF
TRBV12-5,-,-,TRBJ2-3,TGTGCTACCGGAAGCGGAAACACAGATACGCAGTATTTT,CATGSGNTDTQYF
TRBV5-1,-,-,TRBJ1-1,TGCGCCAGCAGCTTACAGGGTGTGAACACTGAAGCTTTCTTT,CASSLQGVNTEAFF
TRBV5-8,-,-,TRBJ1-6,TGTGCCAGCAGCCGACAGTCCTATAATTCACCCCTCCACTTT,CASSRQSYNSPLHF
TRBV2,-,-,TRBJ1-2,TGTGCCAGCACCTCGACAGGATATGGCTACACCTTC,CASTSTGYGYTF
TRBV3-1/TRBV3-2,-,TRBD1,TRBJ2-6,TGTGCCAGCAGCCCACAGGGGGCCGCTGGGGCCAACGTCCTGACTTTC,CASSPQGAAGANVLTF
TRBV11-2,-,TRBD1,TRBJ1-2,TGTGCCAGCAGCTTTTCAACAGGGGGCCAGAGCTATGGCTACACCTTC,CASSFSTGGQSYGYTF
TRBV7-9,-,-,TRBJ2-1,TGTGCCAGCAGCGTAGATACTCAGGAGGATGAGCAGTTCTTC,CASSVDTQEDEQFF
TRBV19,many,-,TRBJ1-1,TGTGCCAGTAGTATGAGGCGCGAAACCCCTGAAGCTTTCTTT,CASSMRRETPEAFF
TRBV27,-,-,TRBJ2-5,TGTGCCAGCAGTCCTGGGGCAAACCAAGAGACCCAGTACTTC,CASSPGANQETQYF
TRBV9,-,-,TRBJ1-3,TGTGCCAGCAGCGTAGCTACGGGAACTGTTGGAAACACCATATATTTT,CASSVATGTVGNTIYF
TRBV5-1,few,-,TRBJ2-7,TGCGCCAGCAGCTTGGTCGGGGGTCCTGGGGGCGAGCAGTACTTC,CASSLVGGPGGEQYF
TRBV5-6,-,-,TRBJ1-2,TGTGCCAGCAGCCCCGAGGGACTGGGGCAATATGGCTACACCTTC,CASSPEGLGQYGYTF
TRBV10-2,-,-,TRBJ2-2,TGCGCCAGCAGTTTGGCGGTCACCGGGGAGCTGTTTTTT,CASSLAVTGELFF
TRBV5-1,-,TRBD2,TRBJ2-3,TGCGCCAGCAGTCTCCCACTAGCGGGAGATACGCAGTATTTT,CASSLPLAGDTQYF
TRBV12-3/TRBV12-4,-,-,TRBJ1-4,TGTGCCAGCAGTACAGGGAACGAAAAACTGTTTTTT,CASSTGNEKLFF
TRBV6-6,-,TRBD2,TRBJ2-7,TGTGCCAGCAGCCTGGGAGGGAGCTCCTACGAGCAGTACTTC,CASSLGGSSYEQYF
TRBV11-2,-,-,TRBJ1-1,TGTGCCAGCAGCTTAACAGGACAGTTGAACACTGAAGCTTTCTTT,CASSLTGQLNTEAFF
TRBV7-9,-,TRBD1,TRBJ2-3,TGTGCCAGCACCAGACAGGGCCCTAGCACAGATACGCAGTATTTT,CASTRQGPSTDTQYF
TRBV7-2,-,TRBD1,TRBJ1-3,TGTGCCAGCAGACGTACCGGGACAGAATTAGGAAACACCATATATTTT,CASRRTGTELGNTIYF
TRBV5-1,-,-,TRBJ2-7,TGCGCCAGCAGCTCTCTTACGGGCCCACAGGACGAGCAGTACTTC,CASSSLTGPQDEQYF
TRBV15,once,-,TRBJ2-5,TGTGCCACCAGAACAGGGTATCAAGAGACCCAGTACTTC,CATRTGYQETQYF